Following are 28 T cell receptor beta chains from one sample sequenced in a study of cytomegalovirus exposure and HLA in healthy donors. The study ran its PCR with 60 Vbeta and 13 Jbeta primers. The method was immunoSEQ multiplex PCR; TCRdb's version includes in-frame clones alone and lacks a portion of them. The sample contains more than 95,000 clones, about three quarters of which appear only once. Specimen: PBMCs. Source of these receptors: a woman aged 18-29 years in good health and CMV-seropositive.

The chain links TRBV10-3 to TRBJ1-5, with a tentative D call TRBD1 (5 bases). The CDR3 has 13 amino acids. V was pared by 8 bases and J by 5 bases, with 13 bases between. Germline loops: CDR1 ENHRY, CDR2 SYGVKD. CDR3 DNA sequence: TGTGCCATCGGGCAGGACAAAGATCAGCCCCAGCATTTT. Amino acids: CAIGQDKDQPQHF.

The gene calls are TRBV5-4 and TRBJ2-1, with 8 bases that match TRBD1. The length of the CDR3 is 16 residues. V gave up 0 bases and J gave up 7 bases; unmatched junction bases: 9. Per germline, CDR1 SGHNT and CDR2 YYREEE (reference sequence). CDR3 in DNA: TGTGCCAGCAGCTTGGACGGGACAGGTGGGGCTAATGAGCAGTTCTTC. It specifies CASSLDGTGGANEQFF.

The chain is built from TRBV28 and TRBJ1-5, with 8 positions matching TRBD1. This CDR3 spans 16 amino acids. Looked up from germline, CDR1 is MDHEN and CDR2 is SYDVKM. The junction had 13 bases not matched to a gene; V was cut back by 6 bases and J by 6 bases. This CDR3 reads CASRLGQEGGVQPQHF. Here the CDR3 DNA reads TGTGCCAGCAGACTGGGACAGGAGGGGGGGGTTCAGCCCCAGCATTTT.

The genes are TRBV2 and TRBJ2-1; 13 positions agree with TRBD2. Germline V gene lookup returns CDR1 SNHLY and CDR2 FYNNEI. This CDR3 has 13 amino acids. V lost 6 bases, J lost 7 bases, and 0 bases stayed unmatched. CDR3 coding DNA: TGTGCCAGCAGGGGACTAGCGGGGAATGAGCAGTTCTTC. It yields the protein CASRGLAGNEQFF. Looking up the rest from reference TRBV2 and TRBJ2-1 gives the full variable domain: EPEVTQTPSHQVTQMGQEVILRCVPISNHLYFYWYRQILGQKVEFLVSFYNNEISEKSEIFDDQFSVERPDGSNFTLKIRSTKLEDSAMYFCASRGLAGNEQFFGPGTRLTVL.

The chain joins TRBV30 to TRBJ2-3, with TRBD1 identical over 8 bases. CDR3 length: 13 residues. With 3 bases clipped from V and 3 bases from J, the junction kept 2 bases outside the gene matches. Germline V lookup: CDR1 GTSNPN, CDR2 SVGIG (reference sequence). The CDR3 reads CAWRDRVTDTQYF. DNA of the CDR3: TGTGCCTGGAGGGACAGGGTAACAGATACGCAGTATTTT.

The chain uses TRBV5-1 and TRBJ2-2; D perhaps matches TRBD1 (5 bases). The V and J ends lost 4 bases and 7 bases respectively, with 14 bases between them. The V gene's germline CDR1 is SGHRS and CDR2 YFSETQ. This CDR3 comprises 14 residues. CDR3 residues: CASSQQTVGGELFF. The CDR3 nucleotides are TGCGCCAGCAGCCAACAGACAGTTGGCGGGGAGCTGTTTTTT.

The CDR3 reads CASSFQGTINQPQHF. The CDR3, as DNA: TGTGCCAGCAGTTTCCAGGGGACAATAAATCAGCCCCAGCATTTT. V usage is TRBV28 and J usage is TRBJ1-5; a weak D match, TRBD1 (6 bases). Germline assignment: CDR1 MDHEN and CDR2 SYDVKM. The CDR3 runs to 15 residues. Deletions cut 3 bases from V and 4 bases from J, with 13 bases between.

This chain connects TRBV10-1 to TRBJ1-1; D is unclear. This CDR3 has 12 residues. Trimming shortened V by 0 bases and J by 8 bases, and 7 bases separated the two germline ends. CDR1 is WNHNN and CDR2 is SYGVQD in the germline V gene (reference sequence). The CDR3 DNA follows: TGCGCCAGCAGTGAGTCGGGGAGCGAAGCTTTCTTT. Its protein product is CASSESGSEAFF.

The chain has TRBV5-6 and TRBJ1-5, with 10 nucleotides matching TRBD1. The CDR3 totals 15 residues. CDR1 SGHDT and CDR2 YYEEEE come from the germline V gene. V trimming: 4 bases; J trimming: 7 bases; junction bases outside the gene matches: 8. The DNA for the CDR3 is TGTGCCAGCAGCCGGGACAGGGGACCCAAGCAGCCCCAGCATTTT. Its translation: CASSRDRGPKQPQHF.

J is TRBJ2-1 and V is TRBV10-3; weak D call: TRBD1 (6 bases). Germline loops: CDR1 ENHRY, CDR2 SYGVKD. V was trimmed by 5 bases and J by 3 bases, leaving 11 bases between them. The CDR3 contains 14 residues. The CDR3 here is CAISSGQLYNEQFF. DNA for the CDR3: TGTGCCATCAGTAGCGGACAGCTCTACAATGAGCAGTTCTTC.

The chain recombines TRBV7-9 with TRBJ1-5; TRBD1 might be the D (5 bases). Per the germline V gene, CDR1 is SEHNR and CDR2 is FQNEAQ (reference sequence). V was clipped by 1 base and J by 1 base, with 14 bases between them. The CDR3 has 17 amino acids. CDR3 in DNA: TGTGCCAGCAGCTTAGGCGGGGGTTCGGAAAGCAATCAGCCCCAGCATTTT. Translation: CASSLGGGSESNQPQHF.

The V gene is TRBV5-6, the J gene TRBJ2-1; the match to TRBD1 covers 10 bases. The germline V gene has CDR1 SGHDT and CDR2 YYEEEE. V lost 1 base and J lost 5; bases outside the gene matches: 6. The CDR3 contains 16 residues. The CDR3 DNA reads TGTGCCAGCAGCTTGCTTCGGACAGGGGGAGACAATGAGCAGTTCTTC. Its protein is CASSLLRTGGDNEQFF.

This clone was detected once. The chain couples TRBV10-2 to TRBJ2-7; D not resolved. Trimming removed 7 bases at V and 4 bases at J, with 14 bases between. The CDR3 extends over 13 amino acids. Germline CDR1 WSHSY, CDR2 SAAADI. CDR3 in amino acids: CASKGVSGYEQYF. For the CDR3, the DNA is TGCGCCAGCAAAGGAGTTTCCGGGTACGAGCAGTACTTC.

J is TRBJ2-7 and V is TRBV9; unclear D gene. Per the germline V gene, CDR1 is SGDLS and CDR2 is YYNGEE. The germline V and J ends were trimmed by 3 bases and 3 bases, with 4 bases remaining between them. This CDR3 has 11 residues. The CDR3 region has the DNA TGTGCCAGCAGCGCGGGCTACGAGCAGTACTTC. It translates to CASSAGYEQYF.

The V gene is TRBV7-9, the J gene TRBJ2-2, with TRBD2 matching 10 bases. In germline, CDR1 is SEHNR, CDR2 FQNEAQ (reference sequence). After removal of 1 base from V and 1 base from J, the junction contained 9 bases not matched to a gene. This CDR3 contains 19 residues. DNA for the CDR3: TGTGCCAGCAGCTTAGTAGGGCTCAGCGGGAGGGGGAACACCGGGGAGCTGTTTTTT. Its protein product is CASSLVGLSGRGNTGELFF.

Here the CDR3 reads CASSSPTSGHTDTQYF. The CDR3 nucleotides are TGTGCCAGCAGCTCTCCGACTAGCGGGCACACAGATACGCAGTATTTT. The genes are TRBV13 and TRBJ2-3; 10 bases agree with TRBD2. Germline V gene lookup returns CDR1 PRHDT and CDR2 FYEKMQ (reference sequence). V lost 4 bases, J lost 2 bases, and 6 bases stayed unmatched. CDR3 length: 16 residues.

The chain couples TRBV7-9 to TRBJ2-2; a weak D match, TRBD1 (5 bases). V shed 5 bases and J shed 0 bases, with 13 bases lying between them. Germline assignment: CDR1 SEHNR and CDR2 FQNEAQ (reference sequence). The CDR3 contains 16 residues. The CDR3 nucleotides are TGTGCCAGCAGCGCTCACAGGACACCGAACACCGGGGAGCTGTTTTTT. It yields the protein CASSAHRTPNTGELFF. The entire variable domain, with the rest obtained from reference TRBV7-9 and TRBJ2-2, is as follows: DTGVSQNPRHKITKRGQNVTFRCDPISEHNRLYWYRQTLGQGPEFLTYFQNEAQLEKSRLLSDRFSAERPKGSFSTLEIQRTEQGDSAMYLCASSAHRTPNTGELFFGEGSRLTVL.

The chain carries TRBV27 and TRBJ1-1; D is unresolved. Germline V gives CDR1 MNHEY, CDR2 SMNVEV (reference sequence). V was pared by 6 bases and J by 2 bases, with 10 bases between. The CDR3 runs to 13 residues. CDR3 region: CASRWRGNTEAFF. The CDR3 DNA reads as TGTGCCAGCAGGTGGCGGGGAAACACTGAAGCTTTCTTT.

The chain combines TRBV5-6 with TRBJ1-2; 8 bases are a match to TRBD1. The germline V gene has CDR1 SGHDT and CDR2 YYEEEE. Trimming cost V 7 bases and J 4 bases; bases outside gene matches: 9. This CDR3 has 14 amino acids. This CDR3 is CASLGQGAFYGYTF. The DNA for the CDR3 is TGTGCCAGCCTGGGGCAGGGGGCTTTCTATGGCTACACCTTC.

This clone was counted once. The chain employs TRBV6-1 and TRBJ2-3; TRBD2 might be the D (6 bases). The CDR3 has 15 amino acids. Germline V gives CDR1 MNHNS, CDR2 SASEGT. Trimming stripped 7 bases from V and 5 bases from J, with 19 bases between. The CDR3 bases are TGTGCCAGCATCCGACTAGGCGTCTACTTAGATACGCAGTATTTT. It encodes CASIRLGVYLDTQYF.

This clone was counted only a few times. This chain connects TRBV11-2 to TRBJ2-7; 9 nucleotides align to TRBD2. V dropped 5 bases and J dropped 4; count of bases not matched to a gene: 12. CDR1 is SGHAT and CDR2 is FQNNGV in the germline V gene. This CDR3 region has 16 residues. CDR3 loop: CASSPGGAGGVYEQYF. The CDR3 DNA follows: TGTGCCAGCAGCCCCGGGGGAGCGGGAGGAGTTTACGAGCAGTACTTC.

The chain employs TRBV28 and TRBJ1-5; 12 bases map to TRBD1. V lost 4 bases and J lost 7; bases outside the gene matches: 11. Germline V gene lookup returns CDR1 MDHEN and CDR2 SYDVKM. There are 17 residues in the CDR3. Written as DNA, the CDR3 is TGTGCCAGCAGTTCCGGGACAGGGGGCGATTTCGGACAGCCCCAGCATTTT. Translating gives CASSSGTGGDFGQPQHF.

A remark on this clone: The conserved final phenylalanine or tryptophan is absent from the CDR3, which likely points to a read error. The limits of the CDR3 on the DNA are not certain, so only TCRdb's listed CDR3 is given. The genes are TRBV14 and TRBJ1-1. Inclusive of both ends, the CDR3 amounts to 12 amino acids. Germline assignment: CDR1 SGHDN and CDR2 FVKESK. CDR3 protein: CASSFGGRDPSL.

The V and J genes are TRBV11-3 and TRBJ2-7; perhaps TRBD1 as D (7 bases). From germline, CDR1 is SGHNT and CDR2 YENEEA. Trimming removed 5 bases from V and 2 bases from J, with 19 bases in between. This CDR3 has 16 amino acids. The CDR3, as DNA: TGTGCCAGCAGCCCTGAAAGGACAGGAGGGACCTACGAGCAGTACTTC. As protein: CASSPERTGGTYEQYF.

The chain uses TRBV4-1 and TRBJ2-1; TRBD2 matches 7 bases. This CDR3 has 15 amino acids. Germline CDR1 is MGHRA and CDR2 is YSYEKL. V shed 6 bases and J 0 bases; nucleotides not matched to a gene: 5. The CDR3 DNA sequence: TGCGCCAGCAGGGCTAGCGGTCGCTCCTACAATGAGCAGTTCTTC. The encoded protein is CASRASGRSYNEQFF.

This chain connects TRBV30 to TRBJ2-1, with D possibly matching TRBD1 (6 bases). Trimming shortened V by 2 bases and J by 0 bases, and 11 bases separated the two germline ends. CDR3 length: 15 residues. The germline gives CDR1 GTSNPN, CDR2 SVGIG (reference sequence). CDR3 residues: CAWSRQANSYNEQFF. The CDR3 nucleotides are TGTGCCTGGAGTCGACAGGCCAACTCCTACAATGAGCAGTTCTTC. The whole variable domain, filled in from reference TRBV30 and TRBJ2-1, reads SQTIHQWPATLVQPVGSPLSLECTVEGTSNPNLYWYRQAAGRGLQLLFYSVGIGQISSEVPQNLSASRPQDRQFILSSKKLLLSDSGFYLCAWSRQANSYNEQFFGPGTRLTVL.

The V gene is TRBV28, the J gene TRBJ2-5, with D perhaps TRBD2 (6 bases). Between the trimmed V and J ends, which lost 2 bases and 4 bases, there was a span of 14 bases. This CDR3 comprises 15 residues. Germline V gene sequence: CDR1 MDHEN, CDR2 SYDVKM. The CDR3 DNA reads TGTGCCAGCAGTTTACTCGGAGGGAGTCTAGAGACCCAGTACTTC. Amino acids: CASSLLGGSLETQYF.

The rearrangement links TRBV5-4 to TRBJ1-4; maybe TRBD1 (6 bases). This CDR3 is 16 amino acids long. Germline assignment: CDR1 SGHNT and CDR2 YYREEE (reference sequence). Trimming left V 0 bases short and J 0 bases short, with 9 bases between. DNA for the CDR3: TGTGCCAGCAGCTTGGGACAGGAGGCAACTAATGAAAAACTGTTTTTT. Translated: CASSLGQEATNEKLFF.